This entry lists 24 T cell receptor beta chains sequenced from one sample in a study of T cell responses to AZD1222 COVID-19 vaccine. The assay was immunoSEQ multiplex PCR, and TCRdb's table has in-frame clones only and misses some. The sample has about 100,000 clones; around nine tenths are singletons. The material sequenced was peripheral blood, taken on day 0 of AZD1222 vaccination. The receptor set was obtained from an adult in good health.

V usage is TRBV6-2 or TRBV6-3 and J usage is TRBJ1-3; D is uncertain. V was shortened by 2 bases and J by 0 bases, with 8 bases between the two germline ends. The CDR3 runs 15 residues. Germline values: CDR1 MNHEY, CDR2 SVGEGT. The CDR3 region is CASSYGESSGNTIYF. DNA for the CDR3: TGTGCCAGCAGTTACGGGGAAAGCTCTGGAAACACCATATATTTT.

The V gene is TRBV10-3, the J gene TRBJ2-3, with 14 bases that match TRBD2. V lost 11 bases to trimming and J lost 6 bases; unmatched junction nucleotides: 7. The CDR3 is 14 residues long. CDR1 and CDR2 (germline): ENHRY, SYGVKD. In DNA, the CDR3 is TGTGCCGTAGGGACTAGCGGGAGTCCTGATACGCAGTATTTT. Protein sequence: CAVGTSGSPDTQYF.

This rearrangement joins TRBV9 to TRBJ2-1, with 12 bases matching TRBD2. CDR1 is SGDLS, CDR2 YYNGEE, per germline. V trimming: 4 bases; J trimming: 4 bases; junction bases outside the gene matches: 6. The CDR3 runs to 16 residues. DNA of the CDR3: TGTGCCAGCAGCATGCAGCTAGCGGGGGGGTACAATGAGCAGTTCTTC. As protein: CASSMQLAGGYNEQFF.

This clone showed up just once. A junction boundary mismatches the germline segment, possibly from a read error. This chain joins TRBV5-1 and TRBJ2-3; TRBD2 aligns across 11 bases. Germline CDR1 reads SGHRS; CDR2 reads YFSETQ. The CDR3 spans 16 residues. CDR3: CASSSDVRTSGDTQYF. DNA for the CDR3: TGTGCCAGCAGCTCCGACGTAAGGACTAGCGGGGATACGCAGTATTTT.

V usage is TRBV6-1 and J usage is TRBJ1-5, with D unclear. V lost 3 bases to trimming and J lost 4 bases, with 22 bases between them. The germline gives CDR1 MNHNS, CDR2 SASEGT. This CDR3 contains 18 residues. CDR3 nucleotide sequence: TGTGCCAGCAGTGATGGTACCCCTAGGAGGGCCCCTAATCAGCCCCAGCATTTT. Translation gives CASSDGTPRRAPNQPQHF.

This sequence joins TRBV7-9 and TRBJ2-2; D perhaps matches TRBD1 (6 bases). V gave up 3 bases and J gave up 6 bases, with 17 bases separating them. This CDR3 has 16 residues. Germline values: CDR1 SEHNR, CDR2 FQNEAQ (reference sequence). Here the CDR3 DNA reads TGTGCCAGCAGCTTGGGGGCAACCCTCATGGCCGGGGAGCTGTTTTTT. Its protein is CASSLGATLMAGELFF.

This chain links TRBV4-1 with TRBJ2-5; 7 nucleotides align to TRBD1. Germline V gives CDR1 MGHRA, CDR2 YSYEKL. This CDR3 has 15 amino acids. Trimming cost V 1 base and J 5 bases; bases outside gene matches: 7. CDR3 nucleotide sequence: TGCGCCAGCAGCCAAGGACCGACAGGGTTGGAGACCCAGTACTTC. Translating it yields CASSQGPTGLETQYF.

The V gene is TRBV7-8, the J gene TRBJ1-4, with unresolved D. Germline CDR1 and CDR2: SGHVS and FQNEAQ. The ends were cut back, 8 bases at V and 3 bases at J, with 16 bases in the middle. CDR3 length equals 15 residues. CDR3 bases: TGTGCCAGCGGCCGATCGGGGTGGGCTAATGAAAAACTGTTTTTT. Residues: CASGRSGWANEKLFF.

This chain links TRBV4-3 with TRBJ2-1, with D hard to call. V was shortened by 0 bases and J by 0 bases, with 3 bases between the two germline ends. The CDR3 extends over 14 amino acids. The germline V gene encodes CDR1 LGHNA and CDR2 YSLEER. CDR3 amino acids: CASSQESSYNEQFF. Written as DNA, the CDR3 is TGCGCCAGCAGCCAAGAAAGCTCCTACAATGAGCAGTTCTTC.

This clone showed up just once. The chain links TRBV7-2 to TRBJ2-5; unclear D gene. The CDR3 contains 13 residues. Germline CDR1 and CDR2: SGHTA and FQGNSA. The germline V and J ends were trimmed by 1 base and 5 bases, with 8 bases remaining between them. The CDR3 DNA reads TGTGCCAGCAGCTTAGGTGTTCCGGAGACCCAGTACTTC. It is translated as CASSLGVPETQYF.

This clone was recorded only once. This chain links TRBV4-2 with TRBJ2-1; no definite D call. Looked up from germline, CDR1 is LGHNA and CDR2 is YNFKEQ. This CDR3 is built from 13 residues. Trimming stripped 0 bases from V and 9 bases from J, with 9 bases between. This chain's CDR3 is CASSQDRISEQFF. For the CDR3, the DNA is TGTGCCAGCAGCCAAGATCGAATAAGTGAGCAGTTCTTC.

Only one count was recorded for this clone. The chain couples TRBV27 to TRBJ1-3; 10 bases are shared with TRBD1. The CDR3 runs to 17 residues. Germline CDR1 reads MNHEY; CDR2 reads SMNVEV (reference sequence). V was clipped by 5 bases and J by 4 bases; unmatched bases: 11. CDR3: CASSITSGTGAGNTIYF. In DNA, the CDR3 is TGTGCCAGCAGTATAACCTCCGGGACAGGGGCCGGAAACACCATATATTTT.

The chain joins TRBV5-6 to TRBJ1-2; 7 bases fit TRBD1. V dropped 6 bases and J dropped 3; count of bases not matched to a gene: 11. The CDR3 runs to 15 residues. The germline gives CDR1 SGHDT, CDR2 YYEEEE. CDR3 loop: CASTEGAPRDYGYTF. In DNA, the CDR3 is TGTGCCAGCACCGAGGGGGCTCCGAGGGACTATGGCTACACCTTC.

The chain recombines TRBV7-3 with TRBJ1-2; 8 nucleotides align to TRBD1. The ends lost 6 bases at V and 3 bases at J; junction bases unmatched: 9. The CDR3 spans 15 residues. Germline CDR1 SGHTA, CDR2 FQGTGA. CDR3 bases: TGTGCCAGCAGGTCCGCGACAGGGGCACACTATGGCTACACCTTC. Translating gives CASRSATGAHYGYTF.

The V and J genes are TRBV27 and TRBJ1-1, with D unresolved. CDR1 is MNHEY and CDR2 is SMNVEV in the germline V gene (reference sequence). Trimming cost V 8 bases and J 0 bases, with 28 bases left between them. The CDR3 spans 19 residues. The CDR3 loop reads CASRSNLPSPATMNTEAFF. CDR3 coding DNA: TGTGCCAGCCGAAGCAATCTCCCCTCCCCGGCCACAATGAACACTGAAGCTTTCTTT.

This clone was observed a few times. The genes are TRBV19 and TRBJ1-2; D might be TRBD1 (5 bases). CDR3 length: 16 residues. V lost 3 bases and J lost 2, with 16 bases in between. Per the germline V gene, CDR1 is LNHDA and CDR2 is SQIVND (reference sequence). CDR3 coding DNA: TGTGCCAGTAGTATGAAGGGGTCTATCAACAACTATGGCTACACCTTC. Residues: CASSMKGSINNYGYTF.

CDR3 amino acids: CASSQDWVGTEAFF. DNA for the CDR3: TGTGCCAGCAGCCAAGATTGGGTGGGCACTGAAGCTTTCTTT. The chain links TRBV3-1 (or the pseudogene TRBV3-2) to TRBJ1-1; D gene uncertain. The CDR3 spans 14 residues. With 0 bases removed from V and 4 bases from J, the gap between germline ends came to 9 bases. Germline loops: CDR1 LGHDT, CDR2 YNNKEL (reference sequence).

The J gene is TRBJ2-3, the V gene TRBV24-1, with a possible D match to TRBD1 (5 bases). In germline, CDR1 is KGHDR, CDR2 SFDVKD. Trimming left V 8 bases short and J 3 bases short, with 11 bases between. The CDR3 consists of 13 residues. CDR3 sequence reads: CATKKTGTDTQYF. CDR3 DNA sequence: TGTGCCACCAAAAAAACAGGTACAGATACGCAGTATTTT.

The rearrangement uses TRBV13 and TRBJ2-7; 12 positions match TRBD1. Germline CDR1 and CDR2: PRHDT and FYEKMQ (reference sequence). This CDR3 spans 16 amino acids. Trimming cost V 5 bases and J 2 bases; bases outside gene matches: 7. In DNA, the CDR3 is TGTGCCAGCAGCATAGAGGGACAGGGGGCCCCCTACGAGCAGTACGTC. It is translated as CASSIEGQGAPYEQYV.

The chain couples TRBV24-1 to TRBJ1-2, with D unresolved. This CDR3 contains 11 residues. Trimming removed 4 bases from V and 4 bases from J, with 3 bases in between. Germline lookup yields CDR1 KGHDR and CDR2 SFDVKD. The CDR3, as DNA: TGTGCCACCAGTGACAGCTATGGCTACACCTTC. Translation gives CATSDSYGYTF.

This rearrangement joins TRBV7-2 to TRBJ1-1; D not certain. The CDR3 loop spans 12 amino acids. The germline V gene encodes CDR1 SGHTA and CDR2 FQGNSA. V dropped 3 bases and J dropped 4 bases, with 6 bases sitting between them. The CDR3 loop is CASSFRLTEAFF. The CDR3 DNA reads as TGTGCCAGCAGCTTCCGACTCACTGAAGCTTTCTTT.

The V gene is TRBV5-1, the J gene TRBJ2-7; maybe TRBD1 (6 bases). This CDR3 region has 15 residues. Germline CDR1 is SGHRS and CDR2 is YFSETQ. In nucleotides, the CDR3 is TGTGCCAGCAGCTTGGATGGGACACCCCATCTCGAGCAGTACGTC. This gives the protein CASSLDGTPHLEQYV.

V and J are TRBV10-3 and TRBJ1-5; 10 bases match TRBD1. Germline V gene lookup returns CDR1 ENHRY and CDR2 SYGVKD. V lost 6 bases, J lost 3 bases, and 5 bases stayed unmatched. CDR3 length equals 15 residues. The CDR3 DNA reads TGTGCCATCAGCGAGGACAGGGGGTACAATCAGCCCCAGCATTTT. This codes for CAISEDRGYNQPQHF.

The V and J genes are TRBV4-3 and TRBJ1-1, with D perhaps matching TRBD1 (6 bases). Trimming shortened V by 0 bases and J by 5 bases, and 19 bases separated the two germline ends. The germline V gene encodes CDR1 LGHNA and CDR2 YSLEER. The CDR3 sequence is 17 residues long. The CDR3 protein is CASSQDVSQGIYTEAFF. Written as DNA, the CDR3 is TGCGCCAGCAGCCAAGATGTTAGTCAGGGGATCTATACTGAAGCTTTCTTT.